This entry lists 14 T cell receptor beta chains sequenced from one sample in a study of blood T cell repertoires in COVID-19. Sequencing used immunoSEQ multiplex PCR; TCRdb keeps in-frame clones, though not all of them. The sample lists 350,000 to 400,000 clones, over 75% occurring once. The sequenced sample consisted of PBMCs or T cells enriched from blood (not recorded which). These receptors all stem from a man aged 35-49 years in a cohort exposed to, infected with or recovered from COVID-19 (not recorded which).

The rearrangement uses TRBV9 and TRBJ1-6; TRBD1 might be the D (5 bases). V was shortened by 0 bases and J by 7 bases, with 11 bases between the two germline ends. Germline lookup yields CDR1 SGDLS and CDR2 YYNGEE. This CDR3 is 15 amino acids long. Here the CDR3 DNA reads TGTGCCAGCAGCGTAGAGGGGCGTCGGAATTCACCCCTCCACTTT. It specifies CASSVEGRRNSPLHF.

For this clone: Within the sample, other DNA sequences also encode this same CDR3. The J gene is TRBJ2-1, the V gene TRBV5-1; TRBD2 aligns across 9 bases. CDR3 length: 15 amino acids. The V gene end was trimmed by 2 bases and the J gene end by 0 bases; junction bases not matched to a gene: 0. Germline V lookup: CDR1 SGHRS, CDR2 YFSETQ. Here the CDR3 reads CASSFSGSSYNEQFF. The DNA of the CDR3 is TGCGCCAGCAGCTTTAGCGGGAGCTCCTACAATGAGCAGTTCTTC.

This chain links TRBV6-4 with TRBJ1-1, with 10 bases identical to TRBD1. The V and J ends lost 8 bases and 4 bases, in that order; junction bases with no gene match: 7. Germline V gene data show CDR1 as MRHNA and CDR2 as SNTAGT. CDR3 size: 14 residues. CDR3 amino acids: CASSWTGGSTEAFF. In DNA, the CDR3 is TGTGCCAGCTCCTGGACAGGGGGGAGCACTGAAGCTTTCTTT.

The chain employs TRBV24-1 and TRBJ2-3; TRBD1 matches at 7 bases. CDR3 length equals 16 residues. The J segment lost 0 bases and the V segment lost 4 bases, leaving 6 bases of the junction unmatched. CDR1 and CDR2 from the germline V gene are KGHDR and SFDVKD. The CDR3 sequence is CATSEATGASTDTQYF. CDR3 nucleotide sequence: TGTGCCACCAGTGAGGCAACAGGGGCTAGCACAGATACGCAGTATTTT.

The J gene is TRBJ1-1, the V gene TRBV19, with a tentative D call TRBD1 (6 bases). V was trimmed by 6 bases and J by 6 bases, leaving 11 bases between them. Germline V gives CDR1 LNHDA, CDR2 SQIVND (reference sequence). The CDR3 runs 12 residues. The CDR3 region has the DNA TGTGCCAGTAGCCCACGGACAGCTGAAGCTTTCTTT. It encodes CASSPRTAEAFF.

The genes are TRBV30 and TRBJ2-5, with 7 bases matching TRBD2. Germline V gene data show CDR1 as GTSNPN and CDR2 as SVGIG (reference sequence). The CDR3 covers 14 residues. V shed 0 bases and J 3 bases; nucleotides not matched to a gene: 4. CDR3 region: CAWSVRLAEETQYF. The DNA of the CDR3 is TGTGCCTGGAGTGTACGCCTAGCGGAAGAGACCCAGTACTTC.

This clone was detected only a few times. This chain's CDR3 is CASSLRALTGLMNTEAFF. Here the CDR3 DNA reads TGTGCCAGCTCACTACGGGCGCTGACAGGTCTAATGAACACTGAAGCTTTCTTT. This chain uses TRBV18 with TRBJ1-1; weak D call: TRBD1 (6 bases). The germline V gene encodes CDR1 KGHSH and CDR2 LQKENI. The CDR3 is 18 amino acids. With 4 bases removed from V and 0 bases from J, the gap between germline ends came to 21 bases.

The chain has TRBV27 and TRBJ1-2; 11 nucleotides match TRBD1. This CDR3 spans 17 amino acids. V trimming: 7 bases; J trimming: 2 bases; junction bases outside the gene matches: 12. Germline V gene data show CDR1 as MNHEY and CDR2 as SMNVEV (reference sequence). CDR3 nucleotides: TGTGCCAGCACAAGGGGGACAGGGGGATTGGGGAACTATGGCTACACCTTC. Translated, it gives CASTRGTGGLGNYGYTF.

This rearrangement joins TRBV5-1 to TRBJ1-2; D gene ambiguous. Germline V gene sequence: CDR1 SGHRS, CDR2 YFSETQ. V was trimmed by 0 bases and J by 4 bases, leaving 13 bases between them. This CDR3 is built from 15 residues. Here the CDR3 reads CASSLEGSEGYGYTF. The DNA of the CDR3 is TGCGCCAGCAGCTTGGAAGGCAGCGAGGGCTATGGCTACACCTTC.

V is TRBV7-6 and J is TRBJ2-3; no reliable D call. The CDR3 totals 12 residues. Trimming left V 3 bases short and J 6 bases short, with 7 bases between. Per germline, CDR1 SGHVS and CDR2 FNYEAQ. As DNA, the CDR3 is TGTGCCAGCAGCTTTCTAGAGGATACGCAGTATTTT. Its translation is CASSFLEDTQYF.

This clone was recorded only once. The chain has TRBV7-8 and TRBJ1-1, with unresolved D. The CDR3 loop spans 16 amino acids. V lost 2 bases, J lost 1 base, and 14 bases lay in between. CDR1 SGHVS and CDR2 FQNEAQ come from the germline V gene. The DNA for the CDR3 is TGTGCCAGCAGCTTAATCCCCGGAGGAAAGAACACTGAAGCTTTCTTT. The encoded protein is CASSLIPGGKNTEAFF.

The chain links TRBV2 to TRBJ2-3; weak D call: TRBD2 (6 bases). The CDR3 sequence is 15 residues long. Germline V CDR1 and CDR2: SNHLY, FYNNEI. Trimming took 4 bases from V and 1 from J, leaving 12 bases between them. CDR3: CASSAAGSGTDTQYF. The DNA of the CDR3 is TGTGCCAGCAGTGCTGCGGGGTCTGGCACAGATACGCAGTATTTT.

V gene TRBV19 combines with J gene TRBJ2-2; TRBD2 might be the D (6 bases). CDR1 and CDR2 (germline): LNHDA, SQIVND (reference sequence). Between the trimmed V and J ends, which lost 5 bases and 2 bases, there was a span of 12 bases. CDR3 length equals 15 residues. The CDR3 sequence: CASSGGLTNTGELFF. The CDR3 nucleotides read TGTGCCAGTAGTGGCGGACTAACAAACACCGGGGAGCTGTTTTTT.

The chain links TRBV5-5 to TRBJ1-1, with TRBD1 matching over 8 bases. The CDR3 is 15 residues long. V lost 4 bases, J lost 1 base, and 6 bases stayed unmatched. CDR1 and CDR2 (germline): SGHKS, YYEKEE (reference sequence). The CDR3 DNA follows: TGTGCCAGCAGCCGTCAGGGGGCAGGGAACACTGAAGCTTTCTTT. As protein: CASSRQGAGNTEAFF.